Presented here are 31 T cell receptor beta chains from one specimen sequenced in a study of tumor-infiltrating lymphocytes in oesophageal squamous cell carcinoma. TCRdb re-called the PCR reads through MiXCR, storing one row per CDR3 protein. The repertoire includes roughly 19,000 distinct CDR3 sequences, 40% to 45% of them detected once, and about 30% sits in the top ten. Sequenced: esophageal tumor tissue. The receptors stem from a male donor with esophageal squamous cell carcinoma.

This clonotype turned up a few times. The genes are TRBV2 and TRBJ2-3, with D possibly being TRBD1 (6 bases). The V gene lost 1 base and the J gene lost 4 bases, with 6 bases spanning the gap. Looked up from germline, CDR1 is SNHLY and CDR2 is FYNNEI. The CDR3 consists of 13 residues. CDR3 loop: CASSEEGADTQYF. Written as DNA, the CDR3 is TGTGCCAGCAGTGAAGAGGGGGCAGATACGCAGTATTTT.

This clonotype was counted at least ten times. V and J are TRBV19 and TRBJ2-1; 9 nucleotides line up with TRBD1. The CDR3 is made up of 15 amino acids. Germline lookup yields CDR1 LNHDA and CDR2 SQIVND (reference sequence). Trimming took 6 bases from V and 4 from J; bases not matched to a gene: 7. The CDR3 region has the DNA TGTGCCAGTAGCTGGGGACAGGGAGGTTACAATGAGCAGTTCTTC. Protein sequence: CASSWGQGGYNEQFF.

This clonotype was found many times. The CDR3 DNA reads TGTGCCAGCAGCTTAAGGACAGGCCGTAACGATGAGCAGTTCTTC. Amino acids: CASSLRTGRNDEQFF. This chain uses TRBV7-2 with TRBJ2-1, with TRBD1 matching 7 bases. This CDR3 region has 15 residues. V lost 2 bases, J lost 8 bases, and 9 bases stayed unmatched. Germline V gene sequence: CDR1 SGHTA, CDR2 FQGNSA.

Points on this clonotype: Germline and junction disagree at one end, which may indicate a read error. The CDR3 loop is CASSPGGENSPLHF. The DNA of the CDR3 is TGTGCCAGCAGTCCAGGGGGCGAGAATTCACCCCTCCACTTC. The chain joins TRBV6-8 to TRBJ2-1; 8 nucleotides match TRBD1. Per germline, CDR1 MNHGY and CDR2 SAAAGT. The CDR3 contains 14 residues.

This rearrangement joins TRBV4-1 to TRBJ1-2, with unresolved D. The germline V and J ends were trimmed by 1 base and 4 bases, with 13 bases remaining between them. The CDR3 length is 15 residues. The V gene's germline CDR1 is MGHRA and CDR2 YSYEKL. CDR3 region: CASSQVVGSIYGYTF. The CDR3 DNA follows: TGCGCCAGCAGCCAAGTAGTCGGATCGATCTATGGCTACACCTTC.

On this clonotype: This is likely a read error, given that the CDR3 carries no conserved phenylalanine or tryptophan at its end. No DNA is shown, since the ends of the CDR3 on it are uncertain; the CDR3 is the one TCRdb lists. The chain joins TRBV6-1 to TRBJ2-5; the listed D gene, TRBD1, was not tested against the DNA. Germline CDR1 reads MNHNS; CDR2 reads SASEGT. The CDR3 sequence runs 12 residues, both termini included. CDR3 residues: CASSEFGTAVHL.

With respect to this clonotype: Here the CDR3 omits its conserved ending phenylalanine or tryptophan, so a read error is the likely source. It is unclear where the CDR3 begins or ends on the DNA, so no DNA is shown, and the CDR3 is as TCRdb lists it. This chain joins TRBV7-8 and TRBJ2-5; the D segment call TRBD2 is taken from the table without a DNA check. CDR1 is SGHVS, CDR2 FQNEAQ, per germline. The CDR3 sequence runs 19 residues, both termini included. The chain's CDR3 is CASSFTTGADSSYEQYFGN.

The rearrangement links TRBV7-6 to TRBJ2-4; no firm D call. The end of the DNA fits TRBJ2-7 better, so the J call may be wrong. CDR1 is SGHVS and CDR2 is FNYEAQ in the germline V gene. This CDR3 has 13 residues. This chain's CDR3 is CASSLDPFSEQYF. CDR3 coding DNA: TGTGCCAGCAGCTTAGACCCTTTTAGCGAGCAGTACTTC.

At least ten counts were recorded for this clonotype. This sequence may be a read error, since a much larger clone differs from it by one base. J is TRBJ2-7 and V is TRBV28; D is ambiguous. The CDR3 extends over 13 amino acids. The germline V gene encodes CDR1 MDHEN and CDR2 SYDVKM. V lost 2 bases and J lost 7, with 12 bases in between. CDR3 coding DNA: TGTGCCAGCAGTTTAGCTCAGTCCAATGAGCAGTACTTC. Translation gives CASSLAQSNEQYF.

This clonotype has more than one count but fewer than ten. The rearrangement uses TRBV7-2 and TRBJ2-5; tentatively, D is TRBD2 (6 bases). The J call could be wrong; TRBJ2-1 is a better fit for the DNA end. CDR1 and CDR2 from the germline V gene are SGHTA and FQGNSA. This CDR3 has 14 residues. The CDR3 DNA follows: TGTGCCAGCAGCTTTGTAGGAGGGTACAATGAGCAGTTCTTC. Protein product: CASSFVGGYNEQFF.

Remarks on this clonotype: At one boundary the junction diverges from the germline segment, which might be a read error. CDR3 in amino acids: CTSSLGSDWGYEQFF. The CDR3, as DNA: TGTACCAGCAGCTTAGGGTCTGACTGGGGCTATGAGCAGTTCTTC. The gene calls are TRBV7-3 and TRBJ2-1, with D maybe TRBD1 (5 bases). The CDR3 sequence is 15 residues long. The germline gives CDR1 SGHTA, CDR2 FQGTGA.

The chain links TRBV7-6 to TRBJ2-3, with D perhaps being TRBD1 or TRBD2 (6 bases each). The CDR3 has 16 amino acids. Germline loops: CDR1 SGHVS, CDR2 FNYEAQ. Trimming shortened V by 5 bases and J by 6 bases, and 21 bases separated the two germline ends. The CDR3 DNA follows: TGTGCCAGCAGCCTAGGGAGGTACGGGGGCGACGATACGCAGTATTTT. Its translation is CASSLGRYGGDDTQYF.

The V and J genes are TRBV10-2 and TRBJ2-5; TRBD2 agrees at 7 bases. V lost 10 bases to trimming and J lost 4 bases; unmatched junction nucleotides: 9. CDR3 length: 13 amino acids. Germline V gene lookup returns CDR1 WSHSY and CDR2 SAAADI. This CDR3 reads CATGEAGLETQYF. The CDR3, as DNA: TGCGCCACGGGAGAAGCGGGATTAGAGACCCAGTACTTC.

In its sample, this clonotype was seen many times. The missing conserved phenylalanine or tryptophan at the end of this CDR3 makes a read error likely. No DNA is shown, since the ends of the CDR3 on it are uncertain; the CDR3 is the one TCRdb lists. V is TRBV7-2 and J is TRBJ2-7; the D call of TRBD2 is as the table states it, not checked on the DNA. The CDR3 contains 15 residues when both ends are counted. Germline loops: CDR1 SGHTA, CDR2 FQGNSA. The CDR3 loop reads CASSSRQRLGYTFGS.

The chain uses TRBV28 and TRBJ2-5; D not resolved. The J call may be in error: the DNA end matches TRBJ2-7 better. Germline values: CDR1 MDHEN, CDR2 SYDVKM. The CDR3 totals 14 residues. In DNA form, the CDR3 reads TGTGCCAGCAGTTCCTGGACGGTATCCTACGAGCAGTACTTC. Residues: CASSSWTVSYEQYF.

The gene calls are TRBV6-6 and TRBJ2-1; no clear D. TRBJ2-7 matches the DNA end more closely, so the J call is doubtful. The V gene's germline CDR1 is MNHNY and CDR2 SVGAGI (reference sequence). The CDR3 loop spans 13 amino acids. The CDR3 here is CASSYSSPYEQYF. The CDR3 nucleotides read TGTGCCAGCAGTTACTCAAGTCCCTACGAGCAGTACTTC.

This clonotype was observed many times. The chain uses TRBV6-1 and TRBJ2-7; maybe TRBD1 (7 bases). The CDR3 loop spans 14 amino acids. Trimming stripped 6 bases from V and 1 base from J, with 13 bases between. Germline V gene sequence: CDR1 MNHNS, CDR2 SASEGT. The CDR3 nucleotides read TGTGCCAGCAGCCAGACAGGGAGGTCCTACGAGCAGTACTTC. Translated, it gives CASSQTGRSYEQYF.

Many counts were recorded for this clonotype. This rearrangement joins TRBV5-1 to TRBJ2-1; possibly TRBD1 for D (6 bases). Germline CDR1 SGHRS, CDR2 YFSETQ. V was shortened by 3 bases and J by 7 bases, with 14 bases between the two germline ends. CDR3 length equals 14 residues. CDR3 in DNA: TGCGCCAGCAGCTCTCAGTTTGGACAGAATGAGCAGTTCTTC. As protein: CASSSQFGQNEQFF.

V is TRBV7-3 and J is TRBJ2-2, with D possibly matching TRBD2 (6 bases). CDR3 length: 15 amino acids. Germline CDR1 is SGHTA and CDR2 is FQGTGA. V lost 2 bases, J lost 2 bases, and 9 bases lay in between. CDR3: CASSLGGRNTGELFF. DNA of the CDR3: TGTGCCAGCAGCTTAGGAGGGCGTAACACCGGGGAGCTGTTTTTT.

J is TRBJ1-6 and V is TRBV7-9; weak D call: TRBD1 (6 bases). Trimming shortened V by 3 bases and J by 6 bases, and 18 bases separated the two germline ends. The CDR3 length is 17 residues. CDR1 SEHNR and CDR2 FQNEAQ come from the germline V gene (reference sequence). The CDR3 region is CASSFQGTGNSNSPLHF. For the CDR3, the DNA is TGTGCCAGCAGCTTCCAGGGGACCGGGAACAGTAATTCACCCCTCCACTTT.

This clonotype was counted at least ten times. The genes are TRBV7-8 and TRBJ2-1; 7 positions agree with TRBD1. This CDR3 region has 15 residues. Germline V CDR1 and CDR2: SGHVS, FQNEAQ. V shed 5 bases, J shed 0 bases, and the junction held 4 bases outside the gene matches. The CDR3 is CASSQRDSSYNEQFF. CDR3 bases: TGTGCCAGCAGCCAAAGGGACAGCTCCTACAATGAGCAGTTCTTC.

The CDR3 coding sequence is TGTGCCAGCAGTCCTCCGGGGGGAACCTACAATGAGCAGTTCTTC. Translated, it gives CASSPPGGTYNEQFF. The rearrangement joins TRBV7-6 to TRBJ2-1, with 7 bases lining up with TRBD2. The CDR3 runs 15 residues. The germline V gene encodes CDR1 SGHVS and CDR2 FNYEAQ. V was pared by 6 bases and J by 2 bases, with 7 bases of the junction left unmatched.

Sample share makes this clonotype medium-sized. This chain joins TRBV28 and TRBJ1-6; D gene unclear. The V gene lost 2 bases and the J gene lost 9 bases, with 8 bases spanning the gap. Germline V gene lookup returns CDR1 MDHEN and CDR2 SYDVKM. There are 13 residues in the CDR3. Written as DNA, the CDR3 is TGTGCCAGCAGTTTAGAAGTGCCTTCACCCCTCCACTTT. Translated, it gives CASSLEVPSPLHF. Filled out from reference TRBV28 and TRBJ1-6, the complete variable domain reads DVKVTQSSRYLVKRTGEKVFLECVQDMDHENMFWYRQDPGLGLRLIYFSYDVKMKEKGDIPEGYSVSREKKERFSLILESASTNQTSMYLCASSLEVPSPLHFGNGTRLTVT.

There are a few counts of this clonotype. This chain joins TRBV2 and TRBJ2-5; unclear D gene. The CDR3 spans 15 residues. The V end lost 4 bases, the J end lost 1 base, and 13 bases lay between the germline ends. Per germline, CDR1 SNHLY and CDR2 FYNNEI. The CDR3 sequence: CASSVDSTGQETQYF. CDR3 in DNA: TGTGCCAGCAGTGTAGATTCGACTGGCCAAGAGACCCAGTACTTC.

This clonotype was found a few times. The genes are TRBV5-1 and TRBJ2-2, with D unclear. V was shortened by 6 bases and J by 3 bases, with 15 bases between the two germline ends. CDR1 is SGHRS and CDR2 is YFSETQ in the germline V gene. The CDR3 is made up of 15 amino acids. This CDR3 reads CASTPLNGDTGELFF. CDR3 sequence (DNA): TGCGCCAGCACCCCCCTAAATGGGGACACCGGGGAGCTGTTTTTT.

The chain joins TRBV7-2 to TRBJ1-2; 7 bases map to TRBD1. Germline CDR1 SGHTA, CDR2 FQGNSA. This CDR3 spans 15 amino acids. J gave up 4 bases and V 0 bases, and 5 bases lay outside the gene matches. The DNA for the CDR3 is TGTGCCAGCAGCTTAGCGAAGGGGGCGGGCTATGGCTACACCTTC. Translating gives CASSLAKGAGYGYTF.

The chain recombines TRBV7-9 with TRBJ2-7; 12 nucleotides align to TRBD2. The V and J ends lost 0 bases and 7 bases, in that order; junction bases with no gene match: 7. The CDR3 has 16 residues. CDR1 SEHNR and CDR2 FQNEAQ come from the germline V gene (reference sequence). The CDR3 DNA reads TGTGCCAGCAGCTTAGCTCTAGCGGGAGGGTTAGATGAGCAGTACTTC. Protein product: CASSLALAGGLDEQYF.

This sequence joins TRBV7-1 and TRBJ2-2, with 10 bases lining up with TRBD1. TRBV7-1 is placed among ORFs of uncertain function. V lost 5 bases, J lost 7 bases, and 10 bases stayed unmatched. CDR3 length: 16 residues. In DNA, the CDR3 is TGTGCCAGCAGCCCGACCGGGACAGGGGCCCTCGGGGAGCTGTTTTTT. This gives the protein CASSPTGTGALGELFF.

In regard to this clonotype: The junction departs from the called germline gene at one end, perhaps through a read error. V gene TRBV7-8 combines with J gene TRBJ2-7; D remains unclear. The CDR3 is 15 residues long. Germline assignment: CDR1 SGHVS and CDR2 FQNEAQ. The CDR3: CASSLARTVNTEAFF. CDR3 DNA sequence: TGTGCCAGCAGCTTAGCAAGGACGGTGAACACTGAAGCTTTCTTC.

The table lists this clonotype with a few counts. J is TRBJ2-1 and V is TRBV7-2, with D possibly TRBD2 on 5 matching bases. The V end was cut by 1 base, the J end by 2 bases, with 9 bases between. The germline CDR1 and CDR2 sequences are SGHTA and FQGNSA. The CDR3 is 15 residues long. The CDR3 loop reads CASSLDSGPYNEQFF. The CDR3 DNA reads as TGTGCCAGCAGCTTAGACAGCGGACCCTACAATGAGCAGTTCTTC.

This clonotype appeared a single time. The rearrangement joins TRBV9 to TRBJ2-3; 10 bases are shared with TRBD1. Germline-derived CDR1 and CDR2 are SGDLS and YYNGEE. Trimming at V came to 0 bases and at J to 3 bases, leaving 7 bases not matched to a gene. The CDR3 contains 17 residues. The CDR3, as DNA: TGTGCCAGCAGCGTAGCCCCACCGGGACAGGGGACAGATACGCAGTATTTT. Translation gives CASSVAPPGQGTDTQYF.